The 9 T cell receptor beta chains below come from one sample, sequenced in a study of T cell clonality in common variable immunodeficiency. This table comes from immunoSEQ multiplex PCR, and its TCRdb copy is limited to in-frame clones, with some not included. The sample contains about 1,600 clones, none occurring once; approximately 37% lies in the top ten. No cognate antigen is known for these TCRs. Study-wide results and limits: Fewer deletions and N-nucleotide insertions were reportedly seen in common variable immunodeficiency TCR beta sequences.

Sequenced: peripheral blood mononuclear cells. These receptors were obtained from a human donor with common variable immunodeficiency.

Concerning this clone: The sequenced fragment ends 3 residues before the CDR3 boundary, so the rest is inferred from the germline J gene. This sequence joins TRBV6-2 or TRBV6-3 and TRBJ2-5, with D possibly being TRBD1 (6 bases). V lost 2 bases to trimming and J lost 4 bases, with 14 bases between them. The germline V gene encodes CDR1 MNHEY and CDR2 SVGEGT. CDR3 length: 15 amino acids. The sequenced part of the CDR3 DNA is TGTGCCAGCAGTTACACAGGGAATTCCCTAGAGACC. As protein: CASSYTGNSLET. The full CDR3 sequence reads CASSYTGNSLETQYF.

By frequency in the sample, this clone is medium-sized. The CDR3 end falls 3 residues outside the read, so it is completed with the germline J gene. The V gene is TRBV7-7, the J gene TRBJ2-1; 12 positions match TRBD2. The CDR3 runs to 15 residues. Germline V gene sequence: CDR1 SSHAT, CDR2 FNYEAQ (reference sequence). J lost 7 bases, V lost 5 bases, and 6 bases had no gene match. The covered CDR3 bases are TGTGCCAGCAGCCTTTCTAGCGGGGGGGCGAATGAG. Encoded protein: CASSLSSGGANE. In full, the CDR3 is CASSLSSGGANEQFF.

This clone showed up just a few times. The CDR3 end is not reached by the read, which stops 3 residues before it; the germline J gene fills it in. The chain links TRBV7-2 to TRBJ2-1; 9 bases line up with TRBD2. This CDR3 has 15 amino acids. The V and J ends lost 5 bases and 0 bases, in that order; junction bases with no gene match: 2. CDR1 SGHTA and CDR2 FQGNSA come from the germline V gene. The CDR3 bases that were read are TGTGCCAGCAGCGTTAGCGGGAGCTCCTACAATGAG. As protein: CASSVSGSSYNE. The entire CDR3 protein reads CASSVSGSSYNEQFF.

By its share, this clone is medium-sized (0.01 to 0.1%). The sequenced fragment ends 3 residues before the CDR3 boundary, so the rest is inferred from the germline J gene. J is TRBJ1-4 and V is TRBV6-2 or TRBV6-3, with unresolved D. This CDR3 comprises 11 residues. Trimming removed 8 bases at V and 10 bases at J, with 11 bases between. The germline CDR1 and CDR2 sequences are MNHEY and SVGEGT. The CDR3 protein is CASATSGKLFF. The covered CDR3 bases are TGTGCCAGCGCGACGTCGGGAAAA.

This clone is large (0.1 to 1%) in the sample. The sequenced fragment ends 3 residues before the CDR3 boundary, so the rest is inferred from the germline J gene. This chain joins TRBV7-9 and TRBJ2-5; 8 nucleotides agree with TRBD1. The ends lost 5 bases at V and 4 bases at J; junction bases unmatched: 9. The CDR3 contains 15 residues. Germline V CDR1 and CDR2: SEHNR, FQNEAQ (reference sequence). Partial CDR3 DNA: TGTGCCAGCAGCCAAATGACAGGGGTGGCAGAGACC. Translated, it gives CASSQMTGVAET. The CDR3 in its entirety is CASSQMTGVAETQYF.

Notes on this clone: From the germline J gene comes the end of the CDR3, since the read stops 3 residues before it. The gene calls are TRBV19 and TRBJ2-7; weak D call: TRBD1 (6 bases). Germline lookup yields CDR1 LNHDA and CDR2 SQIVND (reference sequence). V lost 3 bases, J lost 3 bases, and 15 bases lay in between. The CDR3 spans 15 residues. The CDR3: CASSIEWGRDYEQYF. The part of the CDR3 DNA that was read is TGTGCCAGTAGTATTGAGTGGGGGCGCGACTACGAG.

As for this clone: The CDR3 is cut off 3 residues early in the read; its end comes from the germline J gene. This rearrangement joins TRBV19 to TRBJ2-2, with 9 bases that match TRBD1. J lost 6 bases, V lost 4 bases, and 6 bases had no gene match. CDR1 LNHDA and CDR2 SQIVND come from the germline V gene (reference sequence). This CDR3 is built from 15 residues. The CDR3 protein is CASSRQGGMPGELFF. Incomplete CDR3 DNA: TGTGCCAGTAGTAGACAGGGGGGGATGCCCGGGGAG. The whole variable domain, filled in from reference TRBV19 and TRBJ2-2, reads DGGITQSPKYLFRKEGQNVTLSCEQNLNHDAMYWYRQDPGQGLRLIYYSQIVNDFQKGDIAEGYSVSREKKESFPLTVTSAQKNPTAFYLCASSRQGGMPGELFFGEGSRLTVL.

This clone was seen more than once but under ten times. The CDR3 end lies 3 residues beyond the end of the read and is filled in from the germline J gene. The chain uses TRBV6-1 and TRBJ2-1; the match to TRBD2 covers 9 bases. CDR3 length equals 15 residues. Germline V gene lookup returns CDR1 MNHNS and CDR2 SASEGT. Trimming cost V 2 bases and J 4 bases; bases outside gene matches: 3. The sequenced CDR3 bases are TGTGCCAGCAGTGAAACAGGACTAGCGTACAATGAG. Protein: CASSETGLAYNE. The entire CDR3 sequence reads CASSETGLAYNEQFF.

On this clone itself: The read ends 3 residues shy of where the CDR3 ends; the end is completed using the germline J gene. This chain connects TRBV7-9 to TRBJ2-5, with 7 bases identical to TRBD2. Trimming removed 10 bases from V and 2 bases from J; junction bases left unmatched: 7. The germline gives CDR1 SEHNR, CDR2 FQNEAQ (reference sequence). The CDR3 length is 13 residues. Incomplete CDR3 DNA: TGTGCCACCTCACGGGGGGAACAAGAGACC. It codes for CATSRGEQET. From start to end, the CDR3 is CATSRGEQETQYF.